A selection of T cell receptor beta chains follows, all from one sample in a study of shared clonotypes between healthy human individuals. Assay: immunoSEQ multiplex PCR; the TCRdb copy retains only in-frame clones and omits some. Counted here are about 1 million clones, about 75% occurring once; the ten biggest clones make up about 1.5%. The sequenced material came from memory CD4+ T cells sorted from blood. These receptors were collected from a man younger than 35 in good health. The CDR3 runs from the conserved cysteine through the conserved F or W. The D gene is left open where the match is weak. For some rows the clone size is stated as once, few or many, or as a class when expanded; others skip it.

clone size	V gene	D gene	J gene	CDR3 DNA	CDR3 protein
.	TRBV12-5	TRBD1	TRBJ2-1	TGTGCTAGTGGTTTGGGTCTTACAGGGGGCAATGAGCAGTTCTTC	CASGLGLTGGNEQFF
.	TRBV11-3	.	TRBJ1-1	TGTGCCAGCAGCCCCGCTAATGGGGGGAACACTGAAGCTTTCTTT	CASSPANGGNTEAFF
.	TRBV2	.	TRBJ2-3	TGTGCCAGCAGTGGCAGGGAAAGATTCACAGATACGCAGTATTTT	CASSGRERFTDTQYF
.	TRBV5-1	.	TRBJ1-6	TGCGCCAGCAGCTTGAACAGCTGGGATTCACCCCTCCACTTT	CASSLNSWDSPLHF
.	TRBV28	.	TRBJ2-2	TGTGCCAGCGGTGGAGAGGTCACCGGGGAGCTGTTTTTT	CASGGEVTGELFF
.	TRBV5-1	TRBD2	TRBJ2-3	TGCGCCAGCAGCGAGACGGCTTCGCGGGGGTACGGCACAGATACGCAGTATTTT	CASSETASRGYGTDTQYF
.	TRBV19	.	TRBJ1-5	TGTGCCAGTAGAAGTCTAGGATTGTCTCAGCCCCAGCATTTT	CASRSLGLSQPQHF
.	TRBV5-5	TRBD2	TRBJ2-2	TGTGCCAGCAGCTTGAGGCGGGAGTTGGAGCTGTTTTTT	CASSLRRELELFF
many	TRBV29-1	.	TRBJ1-2	TGCAGCGTTGACCAGGGCCTAAAGGGTGGCTACACCTTC	CSVDQGLKGGYTF
.	TRBV9	TRBD1	TRBJ2-2	TGTGCCAGCAGCCCAGAGGGGGCGGTTAATGCCGGGGAGCTGTTTTTT	CASSPEGAVNAGELFF
.	TRBV28	.	TRBJ2-7	TGTGCCAGCAGCGAAGACAGGAACTCAGTCAGCGAGCAGTACTTC	CASSEDRNSVSEQYF
.	TRBV29-1	.	TRBJ2-5	TGCAGCGTTGACCTTGGGGGAGAGACCCAGTACTTC	CSVDLGGETQYF
few	TRBV2	.	TRBJ2-5	TGTGCCAGCAGTTCAGGGTTAAGGGAGACCCAGTACTTC	CASSSGLRETQYF
.	TRBV7-9	.	TRBJ2-1	TGTGCCAGCAGCGCCCGGGACTCCATGTCCTACAATGAGCAGTTCTTC	CASSARDSMSYNEQFF
.	TRBV28	.	TRBJ2-1	TGTGCCAGCAGTCTGGACAGTGAAGGGCAGTTCTTC	CASSLDSEGQFF
.	TRBV28	.	TRBJ1-1	TGTGCCAGCAGTTTGAGTTTGGGGGCTGCGGGGAACACTGAAGCTTTCTTT	CASSLSLGAAGNTEAFF
.	TRBV5-4	.	TRBJ1-1	TGTGCCAGCAGCTTGGACAGGGCAACTGAAGCTTTCTTT	CASSLDRATEAFF
.	TRBV5-8	.	TRBJ2-7	TGTGCCAGCAGCGCCCTGAGGGGTTTCGACGAGCAGTACTTC	CASSALRGFDEQYF
.	TRBV9	.	TRBJ1-6	TGTGCCAGCAGCGCAAACAGGGATTCACCCCTCCACTTT	CASSANRDSPLHF
once	TRBV30	.	TRBJ1-5	TGTGCCTGGACCCCGAAAGAGGGGTTAGGCAATCAGCCCCAGCATTTT	CAWTPKEGLGNQPQHF
once	TRBV9	TRBD2	TRBJ2-5	TGTGCCAGCAGCACTCGTAGCGGGGGGCCCCCAGAGACCCAGTACTTC	CASSTRSGGPPETQYF
.	TRBV4-3	TRBD2	TRBJ2-1	TGCGCCAGCAGCCAAGAGGGACTAGTGGGCCATGAGCAGTTCTTC	CASSQEGLVGHEQFF
.	TRBV5-4	.	TRBJ2-2	TGTGCCAGCAGCCCCGGGACTTCGAACACCGGGGAGCTGTTTTTT	CASSPGTSNTGELFF
.	TRBV5-1	.	TRBJ2-7	TGCGCCAGCAGCTCGTCTACCTACGAGCAGTACTTC	CASSSSTYEQYF
.	TRBV18	.	TRBJ2-2	TGTGCCAGCTCACCACGCTTCACGAGTCAGACCACCGGGGAGCTGTTTTTT	CASSPRFTSQTTGELFF
few	TRBV7-6	.	TRBJ2-5	TGTGCCAGCAGCCGAACGACAGTCCAAGAGACCCAGTACTTC	CASSRTTVQETQYF
.	TRBV7-2	TRBD2	TRBJ2-1	TGTGCCAGCAGCACCCAAAGCGGGAGCTCCTACAATGAGCAGTTCTTC	CASSTQSGSSYNEQFF
few	TRBV11-2	.	TRBJ1-2	TGTGCCAGCAGCTCCGACGCCATCGGAGCCTATGGCTACACCTTC	CASSSDAIGAYGYTF
.	TRBV9	.	TRBJ1-2	TGTGCCAGCAGCGTATTTGGGGCCCCGGTTGGCTACACCTTC	CASSVFGAPVGYTF
.	TRBV10-3	.	TRBJ2-3	TGTGCCGCCCGGTCGGGACAAGATACGCAGTATTTT	CAARSGQDTQYF
.	TRBV27	TRBD1	TRBJ1-4	TGTGCCAGCAGGGCGGACAGGGGGCTTGAAAAACTGTTTTTT	CASRADRGLEKLFF
.	TRBV30	.	TRBJ2-5	TGTGCCTGGAGTGTAGGCTGGGAGACCCAGTACTTC	CAWSVGWETQYF
.	TRBV9	TRBD2	TRBJ2-1	TGTGCCAGCAGCGTAGGGGAGGGGCAGATCAACAATGAGCAGTTCTTC	CASSVGEGQINNEQFF
.	TRBV2	.	TRBJ1-5	TGTGCCAGCAGTGAAATAGGACCCGACCAGCCCCAGCATTTT	CASSEIGPDQPQHF
.	TRBV11-2	.	TRBJ2-3	TGTGCCAGCAGCTCCGGGCAGCTATACACAGATACGCAGTATTTT	CASSSGQLYTDTQYF
.	TRBV7-8	TRBD1	TRBJ1-1	TGTGCCAGCAGCTTACGGGGACAGGGCGGTTCCGTGAACACCGGAGCTTTCTTT	CASSLRGQGGSVNTGAFF
.	TRBV9	.	TRBJ1-1	TGTGCCAGCAGCCCCTCGGGGAGAAGGGTGAACACTGAAGCTTTCTTT	CASSPSGRRVNTEAFF
.	TRBV7-2	.	TRBJ2-2	TGTGCCAGCAGCTCAAGGCGGGATAACACCGGGGAGCTGTTTTTT	CASSSRRDNTGELFF
once	TRBV6-5	TRBD1	TRBJ1-2	TGTGCCAGCAGCCCCGACAGGGCCTATGGCTACACCTTC	CASSPDRAYGYTF
.	TRBV7-2	.	TRBJ2-5	TGTGCCAGCAGCTTGGGGTTTGGGGAGACCCAGTACTTC	CASSLGFGETQYF
.	TRBV19	.	TRBJ2-1	TGTGCCAGTAGTCCCGAAGGGTCCTACAATGAGCAGTTCTTC	CASSPEGSYNEQFF
.	TRBV5-1	TRBD1	TRBJ1-2	TGCGCCAGCAGCGGTGACAGGGATGGCTACACCTTC	CASSGDRDGYTF
.	TRBV7-9	TRBD1	TRBJ1-2	TGTGCCAGCAGCTTAGAAACAGGGGCTTCTGGCTACACCTTC	CASSLETGASGYTF
.	TRBV18	.	TRBJ1-4	TGTGCCAGCTCACCCGACAGGAACTTAAATGAAAAACTGTTTTTT	CASSPDRNLNEKLFF
.	TRBV11-2	.	TRBJ2-7	TGTGCCAGCAGCTTACGGGACGAGCAGTACTTC	CASSLRDEQYF
few	TRBV2	.	TRBJ2-7	TGTGCCAGCAGTGGCCAGCCATCGCCCTACGAGCAGTACTTC	CASSGQPSPYEQYF
.	TRBV30	TRBD1	TRBJ2-5	TGTGCCTGGGGGACAGGTAAACAAGAGACCCAGTACTTC	CAWGTGKQETQYF